The rows below give T cell receptor beta chains drawn from one sample of a study of blood T cell repertoires in COVID-19. The data were produced by immunoSEQ multiplex PCR, yet TCRdb's version contains in-frame clones alone and is incomplete. This table holds over 120,000 clones, roughly 80% found once. Input material: peripheral blood. The receptors originated from a woman in her 70s with COVID-19, enrolled during active disease. CDR3s include the opening cysteine and the closing phenylalanine or tryptophan. Fields, in order: clone size, CDR3 length, V gene, J gene, D gene, CDR3 protein, CDR3 DNA. D genes are given only for firm matches. Expanded clones get a size class; other rows say once, few or many, or leave the size out.

.	15	TRBV6-5	TRBJ2-1	TRBD2	CASSISGGTYNEQFF	TGTGCCAGCAGTATAAGCGGGGGAACCTACAATGAGCAGTTCTTC
.	13	TRBV9	TRBJ1-1	.	CASSGDMNTEAFF	TGTGCCAGCAGCGGAGATATGAACACTGAAGCTTTCTTT
once	16	TRBV5-4	TRBJ2-3	TRBD2	CASSLAAGGRTDTQYF	TGTGCCAGCAGCTTGGCAGCGGGGGGCCGCACAGATACGCAGTATTTT
once	14	TRBV19	TRBJ1-1	.	CASRYSRGPGEAFF	TGTGCCAGTCGTTATAGCCGAGGACCGGGGGAAGCTTTCTTT
.	14	TRBV3-1/TRBV3-2	TRBJ2-5	TRBD1	CASSPQGVQETQYF	TGTGCCAGCAGCCCCCAGGGGGTCCAAGAGACCCAGTACTTC
.	16	TRBV6-1	TRBJ1-1	TRBD1	CASSAKGQGGFTEAFF	TGTGCCAGCAGTGCGAAGGGACAGGGTGGATTCACTGAAGCTTTCTTT
few	13	TRBV2	TRBJ2-7	.	CASSEATTYEQYF	TGTGCCAGCAGTGAGGCCACCACCTACGAGCAGTACTTC
.	18	TRBV6-2/TRBV6-3	TRBJ2-4	.	CASSYDGTLRSPKNIQYF	TGTGCCAGCAGTTACGACGGGACATTACGCTCACCCAAAAACATTCAGTACTTC
.	15	TRBV9	TRBJ2-1	TRBD1	CASSLTGTGGNEQFF	TGTGCCAGCAGCCTCACCGGGACAGGGGGCAATGAGCAGTTCTTC
.	13	TRBV10-3	TRBJ2-5	TRBD2	CAITPGLGETQYF	TGTGCCATCACCCCGGGACTAGGAGAGACCCAGTACTTC
.	13	TRBV5-5	TRBJ1-1	.	CASSLGSGTEAFF	TGTGCCAGCAGCTTAGGGTCAGGGACTGAAGCTTTCTTT
.	12	TRBV20-1	TRBJ2-5	.	CSASPGLETQYF	TGCAGTGCTAGTCCGGGATTGGAGACCCAGTACTTC
.	14	TRBV28	TRBJ2-5	TRBD2	CASWSGGLKETQYF	TGTGCCAGTTGGAGCGGGGGGCTAAAAGAGACCCAGTACTTC
few	14	TRBV6-5	TRBJ1-6	.	CASSLTGANSPLHF	TGTGCCAGCAGCTTGACAGGAGCCAATTCACCCCTCCACTTT
.	12	TRBV12-5	TRBJ1-1	.	CASGAGPYEAFF	TGTGCTAGTGGCGCAGGGCCGTATGAAGCTTTCTTT
.	16	TRBV18	TRBJ1-4	TRBD1	CASSPDQGAGSEKLFF	TGTGCCAGCTCACCAGACCAGGGGGCTGGGAGTGAAAAACTGTTTTTT
once	14	TRBV7-9	TRBJ1-1	.	CASSSQTANTEAFF	TGTGCCAGCAGCTCCCAGACAGCGAACACTGAAGCTTTCTTT
.	15	TRBV18	TRBJ1-5	TRBD1	CASSPDRGPIRPQHF	TGTGCCAGCTCACCCGACAGGGGCCCCATAAGGCCCCAGCATTTT
.	13	TRBV4-1	TRBJ1-2	.	CASSQDRNYGYTF	TGCGCCAGCAGCCAAGACAGGAACTATGGCTACACCTTC
.	14	TRBV30	TRBJ1-6	.	CAWSTDQAGSPLHF	TGTGCCTGGAGTACCGATCAAGCGGGCTCACCCCTCCACTTT
few	14	TRBV5-1	TRBJ1-1	.	CASSRSQWNTEAFF	TGCGCCAGCAGCCGGAGCCAATGGAACACTGAAGCTTTCTTT
.	16	TRBV2	TRBJ1-3	.	CASESQQGLSGNTIYF	TGTGCCAGCGAATCCCAACAGGGCCTCTCTGGAAACACCATATATTTT
.	13	TRBV7-2	TRBJ2-7	TRBD2	CASSFRGETEQYF	TGTGCCAGCAGCTTCCGGGGGGAGACCGAGCAGTACTTC
.	12	TRBV9	TRBJ2-1	.	CASSTQGNEQFF	TGTGCCAGCAGCACCCAGGGGAATGAGCAGTTCTTC
.	14	TRBV25-1	TRBJ1-2	.	CASSGLGGRYGYTF	TGTGCCAGCAGTGGCCTAGGAGGCCGCTATGGCTACACCTTC
.	15	TRBV5-1	TRBJ1-3	.	CASSLDLSSGNTIYF	TGCGCCAGCAGCTTGGACTTAAGCTCTGGAAACACCATATATTTT
.	15	TRBV7-8	TRBJ1-1	.	CASSLSWAENTEAFF	TGTGCCAGCAGCTTAAGTTGGGCAGAGAACACTGAAGCTTTCTTT
.	12	TRBV6-5	TRBJ1-5	.	CAIWGDGGPQHF	TGTGCCATTTGGGGGGATGGAGGGCCCCAGCATTTT
.	12	TRBV7-8	TRBJ2-7	.	CASSLGERQEYF	TGTGCCAGCAGCCTAGGGGAGAGACAGGAGTACTTC
.	16	TRBV25-1	TRBJ1-2	TRBD1	CASSSTGMKGLDGYTF	TGTGCCAGCAGTTCGACAGGGATGAAAGGGTTGGATGGCTACACCTTC
.	15	TRBV7-2	TRBJ1-5	.	CASSLGPNSNQPQHF	TGTGCCAGCAGCTTAGGGCCGAATAGCAATCAGCCCCAGCATTTT
.	12	TRBV12-3/TRBV12-4	TRBJ1-2	.	CASRNPGSGYTF	TGTGCCAGCAGAAATCCAGGGTCTGGCTACACCTTC
.	13	TRBV12-3/TRBV12-4	TRBJ2-7	TRBD1	CASSFWDSYEQYF	TGTGCCAGCAGTTTTTGGGACAGCTACGAGCAGTACTTC
.	17	TRBV5-3	TRBJ1-1	TRBD1	CARSRPGQGDGNTEAFF	TGTGCCAGAAGCCGTCCGGGACAGGGAGACGGGAACACTGAAGCTTTCTTT
.	18	TRBV28	TRBJ2-3	TRBD2	CASTNLGFAGGTTDTQYF	TGTGCCAGCACGAACCTCGGTTTCGCGGGGGGCACCACAGATACGCAGTATTTT
once	11	TRBV24-1	TRBJ2-7	.	CATSAGREQYF	TGTGCCACCAGTGCGGGTCGCGAGCAGTACTTC
.	19	TRBV24-1	TRBJ2-3	.	CATSDPSFVRDGSTDTQYF	TGTGCCACCAGTGATCCATCATTCGTGCGGGACGGAAGCACAGATACGCAGTATTTT
.	14	TRBV28	TRBJ2-3	TRBD2	CAIRTSRPQDTQYF	TGTGCCATCAGGACTAGCCGACCACAAGATACGCAGTATTTT
.	14	TRBV5-1	TRBJ1-1	TRBD1	CASSSGQGYTEAFF	TGCGCCAGCAGCTCGGGACAGGGGTATACTGAAGCTTTCTTT
.	14	TRBV5-1	TRBJ1-1	.	CASSRDGFGTEAFF	TGCGCCAGCAGCCGCGACGGGTTTGGGACTGAAGCTTTCTTT
.	13	TRBV6-5	TRBJ1-2	TRBD1	CASSQTGDYGYTF	TGTGCCAGCAGTCAGACAGGGGACTATGGCTACACCTTC
.	13	TRBV14	TRBJ1-2	.	CASSPSGWSGYTF	TGTGCCAGCAGCCCCTCAGGGTGGAGTGGCTACACCTTC
.	15	TRBV5-6	TRBJ2-2	.	CASSLGLAETGELFF	TGTGCCAGCAGCTTGGGGCTAGCAGAAACCGGGGAGCTGTTTTTT
.	13	TRBV5-1	TRBJ1-5	.	CASSLGGEQPQHF	TGCGCCAGCAGCTTGGGAGGAGAACAGCCCCAGCATTTT
once	16	TRBV9	TRBJ2-1	.	CASSVGLDGVNNEQFF	TGTGCCAGCAGCGTAGGATTGGACGGGGTGAACAATGAGCAGTTCTTC
.	15	TRBV28	TRBJ1-2	TRBD1	CASSSPGQGSYGYTF	TGTGCCAGCAGTTCTCCGGGACAGGGGTCCTATGGCTACACCTTC
once	14	TRBV10-3	TRBJ2-7	.	CAISAGREKYEQYF	TGTGCCATCAGTGCCGGCAGGGAAAAGTACGAGCAGTACTTC
.	15	TRBV5-1	TRBJ2-6	.	CASSLELSGANVLTF	TGCGCCAGCAGCCTAGAACTCTCTGGGGCCAACGTCCTGACTTTC
few	15	TRBV7-2	TRBJ1-2	TRBD1	CASSLASGGYYGYTF	TGTGCCAGCAGCTTAGCGTCAGGGGGCTACTATGGCTACACCTTC
.	13	TRBV6-5	TRBJ2-7	.	CASRVTANYEQYF	TGTGCCAGCAGGGTGACAGCGAACTACGAGCAGTACTTC
.	13	TRBV25-1	TRBJ1-2	TRBD1	CASSASGTGGYTF	TGTGCCAGCAGTGCCTCCGGGACAGGGGGCTACACCTTC
few	14	TRBV30	TRBJ1-6	.	CAWRGGGYNSPLHF	TGTGCCTGGAGGGGAGGGGGATATAATTCACCCCTCCACTTT
.	14	TRBV30	TRBJ1-6	.	CAWCKGGGLFPLHF	TGTGCCTGGTGTAAAGGAGGCGGACTATTCCCCCTCCACTTT
.	15	TRBV18	TRBJ1-2	TRBD1	CASSPFPGQDYGYTF	TGTGCCAGCTCACCGTTTCCGGGACAGGACTATGGCTACACCTTC
once	14	TRBV2	TRBJ2-3	.	CASSDGHSTDTQYF	TGTGCCAGCAGTGACGGACATAGCACAGATACGCAGTATTTT
.	15	TRBV10-3	TRBJ1-1	.	CAISDPGQPNTEAFF	TGTGCCATCAGTGATCCCGGACAGCCGAACACTGAAGCTTTCTTT
.	14	TRBV6-2/TRBV6-3	TRBJ1-1	TRBD1	CASSSGQGISEAFF	TGTGCCAGCAGTTCCGGACAGGGTATCTCTGAAGCTTTCTTT
once	14	TRBV19	TRBJ1-2	TRBD1	CATYSGTEHYGYTF	TGTGCCACCTATTCCGGGACAGAGCACTATGGCTACACCTTC